The clone carrying this TCR beta chain showed up just a few times. A junction boundary mismatches the germline segment, possibly from a read error. This CDR3 region has 15 residues. Germline CDR1 reads SGHNT; CDR2 reads YYREEE (reference sequence). These data belong to a study of molecular identifiers for immune sequencing clone quantification. MiXCR, run by TCRdb on the PCR reads, gives a single entry per CDR3 protein. The repertoire holds about 320,000 distinct CDR3 sequences, with under 25% as singletons. The chain is built from TRBV5-4 and TRBJ2-3; TRBD2 aligns across 8 bases. The sequencing sample was made of naive CD8+ T cells from blood, with Jurkat cell RNA spiked in. Subset given: FACS-sorted CD8+CD4-CCR7+CD45RA+ naive T cells. This receptor was taken from a human donor in good health. Some libraries in this study had Jurkat cell RNA spiked in. This CDR3 reads CAGSLSSGVTDTQYF. DNA of the CDR3: TGTGCCGGCAGCTTGAGTAGCGGGGTCACAGATACGCAGTATTTT.